This passage covers 17 T cell receptor beta chains from one sample sequenced in a study of blood T cell repertoires in COVID-19 (dated by TCRdb to the early 2020s). Receptor amplification or capture employed the immunoSEQ multiplex PCR assay. The clones in this table, taken by TCRdb from immuneACCESS, are in-frame only. Not every clone is retained; where verified, under half of the shortfall comes from an unresolved V gene, and the cause of the rest is unknown. This sample gives just over 300,000 clones in total; under 90% of them show up just once. The ten largest clones capture roughly 4% of the sample. The source material was PBMCs or T cells enriched from blood (not recorded which). Source of these receptors: a man under 40 who had recovered from COVID-19.

The chain uses TRBV19 and TRBJ1-5, with 8 bases that match TRBD1. The CDR3 contains 14 residues. CDR1 is LNHDA and CDR2 is SQIVND in the germline V gene (reference sequence). V was pared by 8 bases and J by 0 bases, with 3 bases of the junction left unmatched. The DNA of the CDR3 is TGTGCCAGTCAGGACAGGGATAGCAATCAGCCCCAGCATTTT. The encoded protein is CASQDRDSNQPQHF.

J is TRBJ1-2 and V is TRBV2; D unclear. V was clipped by 11 bases and J by 2 bases, with 9 bases between them. The CDR3 spans 11 residues. CDR1 and CDR2 (germline): SNHLY, FYNNEI. This CDR3 reads CACYLNYGYTF. CDR3 in DNA: TGTGCCTGCTATTTGAACTATGGCTACACCTTC.

The chain carries TRBV4-1 and TRBJ2-2; the match to TRBD2 covers 8 bases. Trimming at V came to 0 bases and at J to 4 bases, leaving 10 bases not matched to a gene. This CDR3 has 18 amino acids. Germline assignment: CDR1 MGHRA and CDR2 YSYEKL. The CDR3 reads CASSQDGLRGGLTGELFF. Written as DNA, the CDR3 is TGCGCCAGCAGCCAAGATGGCCTCCGGGGGGGCCTCACCGGGGAGCTGTTTTTT.

V and J are TRBV9 and TRBJ2-2; TRBD1 matches at 9 bases. With V trimmed by 0 bases and J by 7 bases, 7 bases remained unmatched. Germline V gene sequence: CDR1 SGDLS, CDR2 YYNGEE. The CDR3 runs to 16 residues. CDR3 region: CASSVVNRGQVGELFF. The DNA for the CDR3 is TGTGCCAGCAGCGTAGTTAACAGGGGGCAGGTCGGGGAGCTGTTTTTT.

V usage is TRBV5-1 and J usage is TRBJ2-5, with TRBD1 matching 8 bases. Germline lookup yields CDR1 SGHRS and CDR2 YFSETQ. V lost 3 bases to trimming and J lost 5 bases; unmatched junction nucleotides: 15. The CDR3 totals 17 residues. DNA for the CDR3: TGCGCCAGCAGCTCACCGGGACAGGCCGGTCCATGGGAGACCCAGTACTTC. Residues: CASSSPGQAGPWETQYF.

The V and J genes are TRBV6-5 and TRBJ1-5, with D possibly matching TRBD1 (6 bases). Trimming pared 5 bases from V and 6 bases from J, leaving 17 bases between. Germline values: CDR1 MNHEY, CDR2 SVGAGI. The CDR3 consists of 15 residues. CDR3 DNA sequence: TGTGCCAGCAGTCTCGAGTATCAGGGGCTTCAGCCCCAGCATTTT. It yields the protein CASSLEYQGLQPQHF.

To note about this clone: A junction boundary mismatches the germline segment, possibly from a read error. The chain employs TRBV7-7 and TRBJ1-1; the D gene is possibly TRBD1 (5 bases). Germline CDR1 reads SSHAT; CDR2 reads FNYEAQ (reference sequence). The CDR3 is 15 amino acids. CDR3 sequence (DNA): TGTGCTAGCAGTCGCCTCCGGGGGGGGGATACTGAAGCTTTCTTT. As protein: CASSRLRGGDTEAFF.

The chain is built from TRBV19 and TRBJ2-3; D may be TRBD2 (5 bases). The V end lost 6 bases, the J end lost 4 bases, and 17 bases lay between the germline ends. From germline, CDR1 is LNHDA and CDR2 SQIVND (reference sequence). CDR3 length: 15 amino acids. The DNA of the CDR3 is TGTGCCAGTAGACCCCAAAGGAGGATCGCAGATACGCAGTATTTT. The encoded protein is CASRPQRRIADTQYF.

The chain carries TRBV4-2 and TRBJ2-2; 16 positions match TRBD2. From germline, CDR1 is LGHNA and CDR2 YNFKEQ. V was pared by 8 bases and J by 6 bases, with 9 bases of the junction left unmatched. The CDR3 sequence is 17 residues long. CDR3 amino acids: CASAGTSGGASPGELFF. The DNA of the CDR3 is TGTGCCAGCGCAGGGACTAGCGGGGGGGCCTCGCCCGGGGAGCTGTTTTTT.

The chain carries TRBV5-1 and TRBJ1-2, with a possible D match to TRBD1 (6 bases). CDR3 length equals 15 residues. Looked up from germline, CDR1 is SGHRS and CDR2 is YFSETQ. V gave up 2 bases and J gave up 7 bases, with 18 bases separating them. The CDR3 protein is CASSFTGGQRSGYTF. The CDR3 DNA reads TGCGCCAGCAGCTTTACCGGGGGGCAGCGTAGTGGCTACACCTTC. The variable domain in full, with the rest retrieved from reference TRBV5-1 and TRBJ1-2, is KAGVTQTPRYLIKTRGQQVTLSCSPISGHRSVSWYQQTPGQGLQFLFEYFSETQRNKGNFPGRFSGRQFSNSRSEMNVSTLELGDSALYLCASSFTGGQRSGYTFGSGTRLTVV.

This chain joins TRBV7-6 and TRBJ2-2, with a possible D match to TRBD2 (5 bases). Trimming left V 6 bases short and J 5 bases short, with 19 bases between. In germline, CDR1 is SGHVS, CDR2 FNYEAQ. The length of the CDR3 is 16 residues. The CDR3 loop reads CASSYPRGPTTGELFF. Here the CDR3 DNA reads TGTGCCAGCAGTTACCCGCGCGGGCCTACGACCGGGGAGCTGTTTTTT. Looking up the rest from reference TRBV7-6 and TRBJ2-2 gives the full variable domain: GAGVSQSPRYKVTKRGQDVALRCDPISGHVSLYWYRQALGQGPEFLTYFNYEAQQDKSGLPNDRFSAERPEGSISTLTIQRTEQRDSAMYRCASSYPRGPTTGELFFGEGSRLTVL.

The V and J genes are TRBV7-9 and TRBJ1-5; 10 nucleotides align to TRBD1. Per the germline V gene, CDR1 is SEHNR and CDR2 is FQNEAQ (reference sequence). With 5 bases clipped from V and 6 bases from J, the junction kept 13 bases outside the gene matches. This CDR3 is 17 amino acids long. CDR3 sequence (DNA): TGTGCCAGCAGCCCACATGGGACAGGGGCGTTGAGTCAGCCCCAGCATTTT. Its protein product is CASSPHGTGALSQPQHF. The variable domain in full, with the rest retrieved from reference TRBV7-9 and TRBJ1-5, is DTGVSQNPRHKITKRGQNVTFRCDPISEHNRLYWYRQTLGQGPEFLTYFQNEAQLEKSRLLSDRFSAERPKGSFSTLEIQRTEQGDSAMYLCASSPHGTGALSQPQHFGDGTRLSIL.

This clone has a single count. The chain links TRBV7-9 to TRBJ2-5; maybe TRBD2 (5 bases). The CDR3 spans 17 residues. V lost 1 base to trimming and J lost 1 base, with 16 bases between them. CDR1 is SEHNR and CDR2 is FQNEAQ in the germline V gene (reference sequence). The CDR3 DNA sequence: TGTGCCAGCAGCTTAGGCAGACTATCAGCGTTCCAAGAGACCCAGTACTTC. The encoded protein is CASSLGRLSAFQETQYF.

This chain joins TRBV28 and TRBJ1-4; the D is unclear. The V gene's germline CDR1 is MDHEN and CDR2 SYDVKM. The CDR3 totals 12 residues. Between the trimmed V and J ends, which lost 10 bases and 0 bases, there was a span of 6 bases. CDR3 loop: CATTATNEKLFF. In DNA, the CDR3 is TGTGCCACCACAGCAACTAATGAAAAACTGTTTTTT.

The J gene is TRBJ1-1, the V gene TRBV3-1 (or the pseudogene TRBV3-2), with a tentative D call TRBD1 (5 bases). CDR1 is LGHDT, CDR2 YNNKEL, per germline (reference sequence). This CDR3 region has 15 residues. V was trimmed by 4 bases and J by 3 bases, leaving 15 bases between them. The CDR3 loop reads CASSPRGGGDTEAFF. The CDR3 nucleotides are TGTGCCAGCAGCCCACGCGGCGGGGGTGACACTGAAGCTTTCTTT.

The V call is TRBV11-2, the J call TRBJ2-3; D is ambiguous. CDR3 length: 14 amino acids. V dropped 4 bases and J dropped 2 bases, with 10 bases sitting between them. Germline loops: CDR1 SGHAT, CDR2 FQNNGV. This chain's CDR3 is CASSSRRSTDTQYF. CDR3 in DNA: TGTGCCAGCAGCTCCCGTCGGTCCACAGATACGCAGTATTTT.

The rearrangement links TRBV27 to TRBJ2-2; D is unclear. V gave up 2 bases and J gave up 1 base, with 5 bases separating them. The CDR3 sequence is 14 residues long. Germline CDR1 and CDR2: MNHEY and SMNVEV (reference sequence). The CDR3 nucleotides are TGTGCCAGCAGTTTAGCCGGGAACACCGGGGAGCTGTTTTTT. Protein sequence: CASSLAGNTGELFF.